Following are 14 T cell receptor beta chains from one sample sequenced in a study of T cells in Graves' hyperthyroidism and ophthalmopathy. RNA transcripts gave rise to amplified TCR beta CDR3 regions. Primed by the HTBI set, a first-round RT-PCR was run on the TCR CDR3. TCRdb re-called the multiplex PCR reads with MiXCR, one entry per CDR3 protein. The table includes around 100,000 distinct CDR3 sequences, over 45% detected once. Sequencing used blood. The receptor set was obtained from a man in his forties or fifties with Graves' hyperthyroidism.

V gene TRBV7-2 combines with J gene TRBJ2-7; 11 nucleotides align to TRBD2. V was pared by 5 bases and J by 12 bases, with 12 bases of the junction left unmatched. Germline assignment: CDR1 SGHTA and CDR2 FQGNSA. The CDR3 runs to 14 residues. In nucleotides, the CDR3 is TGTGCCAGCAGCACTAGCGGGAGAAGTTTGGTGCGGTACTTC. This gives the protein CASSTSGRSLVRYF.

Comment on this clonotype: An end of the junction does not agree with germline; a read error may underlie this. The V gene is TRBV20-1, the J gene TRBJ2-1; tentatively, D is TRBD1 (5 bases). There are 14 residues in the CDR3. From germline, CDR1 is DFQATT and CDR2 SNEGSKA (reference sequence). As DNA, the CDR3 is TGTAGTGCTCCCTCCTCTAGGGGCTACTATGAGCAGATCTTC. This gives the protein CSAPSSRGYYEQIF.

In this sample, this clonotype turned up many times. The chain joins TRBV11-2 to TRBJ2-3; D not resolved. Germline V lookup: CDR1 SGHAT, CDR2 FQNNGV. CDR3 length: 14 residues. V shed 5 bases and J shed 3 bases, with 12 bases lying between them. Here the CDR3 DNA reads TGTGCCAGCAGCCTCTACCGGGCAACAGATACGCAGTATTTT. Residues: CASSLYRATDTQYF. Full variable domain (remainder filled in from reference TRBV11-2 and TRBJ2-3): EAGVAQSPRYKIIEKRQSVAFWCNPISGHATLYWYQQILGQGPKLLIQFQNNGVVDDSQLPKDRFSAERLKGVDSTLKIQPAKLEDSAVYLCASSLYRATDTQYFGPGTRLTVL.

This clonotype has ten or more counts. This chain uses TRBV2 with TRBJ2-6; D is undetermined. The V gene's germline CDR1 is SNHLY and CDR2 FYNNEI. The CDR3 runs to 13 residues. V was shortened by 4 bases and J by 3 bases, with 4 bases between the two germline ends. The CDR3 DNA is TGTGCCAGCAGTGGAGATGGGGCCAACGTCCTGACTTTC. The encoded protein is CASSGDGANVLTF.

Details on this clonotype: The limits of the CDR3 on the DNA are not certain, so only TCRdb's listed CDR3 is given. This chain joins TRBV20-1 and TRBJ1-4. The CDR3 is 16 amino acids in total, end residues counted. Looked up from germline, CDR1 is DFQATT and CDR2 is SNEGSKA (reference sequence). CDR3 sequence: CSARGLAGTVIKNCFF.

The chain employs TRBV7-9 and TRBJ2-7; tentative D call: TRBD2 (7 bases). Trimming left V 5 bases short and J 1 base short, with 18 bases between. The CDR3 extends over 16 amino acids. The germline V gene has CDR1 SEHNR and CDR2 FQNEAQ (reference sequence). CDR3 sequence: CASSLRGGTLSYEQYF. CDR3 coding DNA: TGTGCCAGCAGCCTGAGGGGGGGGACCCTATCCTACGAGCAGTACTTC.

About this clonotype itself: The junction does not match germline at one end; this may be a read error. This rearrangement joins TRBV15 to TRBJ2-5, with 7 positions matching TRBD1. Per the germline V gene, CDR1 is LNHNV and CDR2 is YYDKDF (reference sequence). The CDR3 sequence is 16 residues long. The DNA of the CDR3 is TGTGCCACCAGCAGGGGGGACAGAGAAGGAGAAGAGACCCGGTACTTC. Its protein product is CATSRGDREGEETRYF.

This clonotype was detected many times. The genes are TRBV5-1 and TRBJ1-1, with D possibly being TRBD1 (6 bases). Per germline, CDR1 SGHRS and CDR2 YFSETQ. The V and J ends lost 2 bases and 3 bases respectively, with 14 bases between them. The CDR3 spans 15 residues. In DNA form, the CDR3 reads TGCGCCAGCAGCTTCTCAGGGGCACGGTACACTGAAGCTTTCTTT. It specifies CASSFSGARYTEAFF.

This clonotype was observed many times. The gene calls are TRBV5-1 and TRBJ2-1; either TRBD1 or TRBD2 may supply D (5 bases each). The germline V gene has CDR1 SGHRS and CDR2 YFSETQ. V was cut by 0 bases and J by 6 bases, with 13 bases left in between. The CDR3 extends over 15 amino acids. This chain's CDR3 is CASSLAGAPVNEQFF. Here the CDR3 DNA reads TGCGCCAGCAGCTTGGCCGGGGCCCCGGTCAATGAGCAGTTCTTC.

This rearrangement joins TRBV2 to TRBJ2-2; D is undetermined. The CDR3 has 9 amino acids. V lost 6 bases, J lost 10 bases, and 3 bases lay in between. Germline CDR1 and CDR2: SNHLY and FYNNEI. CDR3 bases: TGTGCCAGCAGCCAGGAGCTGTTTTTT. Translated: CASSQELFF.

The gene calls are TRBV19 and TRBJ2-5; 11 nucleotides agree with TRBD2. The V gene's germline CDR1 is LNHDA and CDR2 SQIVND (reference sequence). V shed 10 bases, J shed 6 bases, and the junction held 4 bases outside the gene matches. This CDR3 is built from 12 residues. CDR3: CATGTSGQTQYF. CDR3 sequence (DNA): TGTGCCACCGGGACTAGCGGACAGACCCAGTACTTC.

V gene TRBV7-2 combines with J gene TRBJ2-5; weak D call: TRBD1 (5 bases). The V gene's germline CDR1 is SGHTA and CDR2 FQGNSA. Trimming took off 5 bases at V and 2 bases at J, with 12 bases between the two ends. The CDR3 has 14 amino acids. The CDR3 sequence is CASSPNRWQETQYF. CDR3 coding DNA: TGTGCCAGCAGCCCTAACAGGTGGCAAGAGACCCAGTACTTC.

J is TRBJ2-1 and V is TRBV2, with 12 bases identical to TRBD2. Losses at the gene ends were 7 bases for V and 9 bases for J; bases not matched to a gene: 13. The CDR3 runs to 16 residues. Looked up from germline, CDR1 is SNHLY and CDR2 is FYNNEI. CDR3: CASKEGLAGGPGEQFF. CDR3 bases: TGTGCCAGCAAGGAGGGGCTAGCGGGGGGGCCAGGTGAGCAGTTCTTC.

This clonotype has a handful of counts. The chain uses TRBV28 and TRBJ2-5; TRBD2 might be the D (5 bases). The germline V gene has CDR1 MDHEN and CDR2 SYDVKM. The CDR3 spans 15 residues. V lost 4 bases to trimming and J lost 1 base, with 13 bases between them. CDR3 amino acids: CASSSNGRAQETQYF. The CDR3 coding sequence is TGTGCCAGCAGTTCGAATGGGCGGGCCCAAGAGACCCAGTACTTC.